What follows are 11 T cell receptor beta chains derived from one specimen sequenced in a study of blood T cell repertoires in COVID-19 (dated by TCRdb to 2018 to 2020). Receptor amplification or capture employed the immunoSEQ multiplex PCR assay. TCRdb holds this immuneACCESS table with in-frame rearrangements only. Some clones are missing; in checked studies, unresolved V genes explain under half, and the rest has no known cause. Within this sample are around 94,000 clones, with roughly 80% of them counted one time only. 3.4% of the sample goes to the ten largest clones. The sequenced sample was peripheral blood. These TCRs come from a man aged 45-65 years with acute or convalescent COVID-19.

The chain recombines TRBV7-2 with TRBJ2-7; 8 bases are a match to TRBD1. Losses at the gene ends were 1 base for V and 3 bases for J; bases not matched to a gene: 8. Germline V gene data show CDR1 as SGHTA and CDR2 as FQGNSA. The CDR3 extends over 16 amino acids. The CDR3, as DNA: TGTGCCAGCAGCTTAGTATCAGGGACAGGCCACTACGAGCAGTACTTC. It is translated as CASSLVSGTGHYEQYF.

In regard to this clone: This specimen includes other DNA sequences encoding the same CDR3. The chain joins TRBV5-1 to TRBJ2-2; a possible D gene is TRBD1 (6 bases). There are 15 residues in the CDR3. V shed 3 bases and J shed 0 bases, with 9 bases lying between them. CDR1 is SGHRS, CDR2 YFSETQ, per germline. In DNA form, the CDR3 reads TGCGCCAGCAGCTCAGGGACAACGAACACCGGGGAGCTGTTTTTT. This encodes CASSSGTTNTGELFF.

This chain connects TRBV5-1 to TRBJ1-2; the match to TRBD1 covers 9 bases. Germline assignment: CDR1 SGHRS and CDR2 YFSETQ. The CDR3 extends over 14 amino acids. Trimming cost V 4 bases and J 6 bases; bases outside gene matches: 7. CDR3 nucleotide sequence: TGCGCCAGCAGCGCCGGGACAGGGTTCAATGGCTACACCTTC. Its translation: CASSAGTGFNGYTF.

The chain has TRBV29-1 and TRBJ2-3, with 7 bases fitting TRBD2. Per the germline V gene, CDR1 is SQVTM and CDR2 is ANQGSEA. The CDR3 consists of 14 residues. Trimming took 3 bases from V and 2 from J; bases not matched to a gene: 5. CDR3 amino acids: CSVDLAEDTDTQYF. In DNA, the CDR3 is TGCAGCGTTGACCTAGCGGAGGACACAGATACGCAGTATTTT.

V gene TRBV6-5 combines with J gene TRBJ1-4; TRBD1 agrees at 7 bases. J gave up 3 bases and V 8 bases, and 6 bases lay outside the gene matches. The CDR3 has 14 amino acids. Germline CDR1 and CDR2: MNHEY and SVGAGI. The CDR3 DNA sequence: TGTGCCAGCGGAGACAGGGCGGCTAATGAAAAACTGTTTTTT. This encodes CASGDRAANEKLFF.

The chain couples TRBV28 to TRBJ1-2, with 7 bases matching TRBD1. V lost 10 bases, J lost 7 bases, and 12 bases stayed unmatched. The CDR3 is 13 amino acids. Per germline, CDR1 MDHEN and CDR2 SYDVKM. CDR3 sequence (DNA): TGTGCCACCCTTCTAATGACAGGGACTGGCTACACCTTC. Translating it yields CATLLMTGTGYTF.

The chain combines TRBV5-6 with TRBJ1-5, with 11 bases lining up with TRBD1. Germline assignment: CDR1 SGHDT and CDR2 YYEEEE. CDR3 size: 14 residues. V trimming: 4 bases; J trimming: 8 bases; junction bases outside the gene matches: 5. CDR3 DNA: TGTGCCAGCAGCGGACAGGGGGCGAGAGAGCCCCAGCATTTT. Protein product: CASSGQGAREPQHF.

The chain couples TRBV25-1 to TRBJ1-3; TRBD1 matches 7 bases. V lost 3 bases to trimming and J lost 5 bases; unmatched junction nucleotides: 7. Germline V gene data show CDR1 as MGHDK and CDR2 as SYGVNS. The CDR3 is made up of 15 amino acids. In DNA, the CDR3 is TGTGCCAGCAGTGACCTGACAGGGCAGAGAAACACCATATATTTT. It codes for CASSDLTGQRNTIYF.

V gene TRBV19 combines with J gene TRBJ1-5; maybe TRBD1 (5 bases). This CDR3 comprises 15 residues. V lost 1 base to trimming and J lost 4 bases, with 11 bases between them. Germline V CDR1 and CDR2: LNHDA, SQIVND (reference sequence). This CDR3 is CASSIVVRANQPQHF. For the CDR3, the DNA is TGTGCCAGTAGTATAGTAGTCAGGGCTAATCAGCCCCAGCATTTT.

The rearrangement links TRBV6-2 or TRBV6-3 to TRBJ2-1; 13 bases fit TRBD2. V shed 5 bases and J 12 bases; nucleotides not matched to a gene: 7. The CDR3 has 14 residues. Germline lookup yields CDR1 MNHEY and CDR2 SVGEGT. In DNA form, the CDR3 reads TGTGCCAGCAGTCCGGGACTAGCGGGATTGGCGCAGTTCTTC. It encodes CASSPGLAGLAQFF.

V gene TRBV5-4 combines with J gene TRBJ1-3, with 7 bases lining up with TRBD1. The V and J ends lost 5 bases and 1 base, in that order; junction bases with no gene match: 6. The CDR3 contains 15 residues. CDR1 and CDR2 (germline): SGHNT, YYREEE (reference sequence). Here the CDR3 reads CASSQTGQSGNTIYF. In nucleotides, the CDR3 is TGTGCCAGCAGTCAGACAGGGCAGTCTGGAAACACCATATATTTT.